This is a list of T cell receptor beta chains from one sample in a study of early T cells in non-severe SARS-CoV-2 infection. In TCRdb, the 5' RACE reads were re-called with MiXCR into one record per CDR3 protein. The data contain tens of thousands of distinct CDR3 sequences, about 9% of them seen just once; the ten biggest clones take up less than 6.5%. Material for sequencing was whole blood. The receptors were sampled from an adult who was a healthcare worker with PCR-confirmed SARS-CoV-2 infection or an uninfected control (not recorded which). Both conserved end residues are part of each CDR3. The D gene is left open where the match is weak. Only part of the rows carry a size: once, few, many, or a class if the clone is expanded.

J | D | size | V | DNA | CDR3
TRBJ1-1 | . | many | TRBV12-3/TRBV12-4 | TGTGCCAGCAGTTTAGTTCAGGGAACTGAAGCTTTCTTT | CASSLVQGTEAFF
TRBJ2-7 | . | few | TRBV11-2 | TGTGCCAGCAGCCCCCTGGGGACGGGCAGGAAGAATCGAGAGCAGTACTTC | CASSPLGTGRKNREQYF
TRBJ2-5 | . | many | TRBV12-3/TRBV12-4 | TGTGCCAGCAGTAGACAAGAGACCCAGTACTTC | CASSRQETQYF
TRBJ1-5 | . | . | TRBV6-2/TRBV6-3 | TGTGCCAGCAGTTACGCGGAAAATCAGCCCCAGCATTTT | CASSYAENQPQHF
TRBJ2-7 | . | few | TRBV6-5 | TGTGCCAGCAGTTACTCGGTGGGGACTGGGGAGGTCGAGCAGTACTTC | CASSYSVGTGEVEQYF
TRBJ2-7 | . | . | TRBV5-1 | TGCGCCAGCAGCTCCACCGACGGTTACGCGGTGCAGTACTTC | CASSSTDGYAVQYF
TRBJ2-1 | . | . | TRBV9 | TGTGCCAGCAGCGTGGACAATGAGCAGTTCTTC | CASSVDNEQFF
TRBJ2-2 | TRBD1 | many | TRBV24-1 | TGTGCCACCAGCGGGACAGACCCGAACACCGGGGAGCTGTTTTTT | CATSGTDPNTGELFF
TRBJ2-3 | TRBD2 | . | TRBV7-9 | TGTGCCAGCAGCTCGAGGTGGGGACTAGCGGGAGGAGATACGCAGTATTTT | CASSSRWGLAGGDTQYF
TRBJ2-7 | . | . | TRBV29-1 | TGCAGCGTTGAAGATCGGGGGAGGGAGCAGTACTTC | CSVEDRGREQYF
TRBJ2-2 | TRBD1 | many | TRBV30 | TGTGCCTGGGACAGGGCGAACACCGGGGAGCTGTTTTTT | CAWDRANTGELFF
TRBJ2-1 | . | many | TRBV29-1 | TGCAGCGTTGTTCGTGGGAGCTCCTACAATGAGCAGTTCTTC | CSVVRGSSYNEQFF
TRBJ1-1 | TRBD1 | many | TRBV7-2 | TGTGCCAGCAGCTCCTCTCTAAGGGACAGGGCGAGGGGTAACACTGAAGCTTTCTTT | CASSSSLRDRARGNTEAFF
TRBJ1-4 | . | few | TRBV19 | TGTGCCACCACTCCGGCTGCAACTAATGAAAAACTGTTTTTT | CATTPAATNEKLFF
TRBJ2-1 | TRBD2 | few | TRBV28 | TGTGCCAGCAGTTTATACCAAGCGGGATGGATCCCCAATGAGCAGTTCTTC | CASSLYQAGWIPNEQFF
TRBJ1-1 | . | . | TRBV5-4 | TGTGCCAGCAGCCCTGCTGGGGTAGCGGAAGCTTTCTTT | CASSPAGVAEAFF
TRBJ2-3 | . | many | TRBV21-1 | TGTGCCAGCAGCAAAGACGGGACAGAAGGAGGCACAGATACGCAGTATTTT | CASSKDGTEGGTDTQYF
TRBJ2-1 | TRBD2 | . | TRBV30 | TGTGCCTGGAGTGTACGTGGCGGGAGAGGTAGTAAGTTCTTC | CAWSVRGGRGSKFF
TRBJ2-3 | . | few | TRBV28 | TGTGCCAGCAGTGGGCAGCCACCCACAGATACGCAGTATTTT | CASSGQPPTDTQYF
TRBJ2-5 | . | many | TRBV25-1 | TGTGCCAGCAGTGAACAAGACGGGGCTAGACTTGGGCAAGAGACCCAGTACTTC | CASSEQDGARLGQETQYF
TRBJ1-2 | . | many | TRBV30 | TGTGCCTGGAGCGGACATAGCGGCTATGGCTACACCTTC | CAWSGHSGYGYTF
TRBJ2-7 | . | . | TRBV6-5 | TGTGCCAGCAGTTACTTAGGGGGAGCGGGCCTCGAGCAGTACTTC | CASSYLGGAGLEQYF
TRBJ2-7 | . | . | TRBV4-1 | TGCGCCAGCAGCCAAGGCATTTCGTACGAGCAGTACTTC | CASSQGISYEQYF
TRBJ2-3 | TRBD2 | . | TRBV3-1 | TGTGCCAGCAGCCAAGGAGAGGGCGGGAGAACAGATACGCAGTATTTT | CASSQGEGGRTDTQYF
TRBJ1-2 | . | . | TRBV7-6 | TGTGCCAGCAGCCCGTCCACGGGATCCTATGGCTACACCTTC | CASSPSTGSYGYTF
TRBJ2-7 | TRBD1 | few | TRBV5-1 | TGCGCCAGCAGCCCCCAAGGGGGCAGGCTAGCCTACGAGCAGTACTTC | CASSPQGGRLAYEQYF
TRBJ1-6 | . | few | TRBV6-1 | TGTGCCAGCAGTGAATCCACAGTCGGAGGTTCACCCCTCCACTTT | CASSESTVGGSPLHF
TRBJ2-7 | . | many | TRBV20-1 | TGCAGTGCTAGGGGCGGGCGGGCAGACAATGAGCAGTACTTC | CSARGGRADNEQYF
TRBJ2-1 | . | . | TRBV10-3 | TGTGCCATTGAAACCGACAATGAGCAGTTCTTC | CAIETDNEQFF
TRBJ2-1 | TRBD2 | few | TRBV7-2 | TGTGCCAGCAGCATTCTAGCGGGCCCTTACAATGAGCAGTTCTTC | CASSILAGPYNEQFF
TRBJ2-1 | . | many | TRBV27 | TGTGCCAGCAGCCTTGGGGGACCAAACAATGAGCAGTTCTTC | CASSLGGPNNEQFF
TRBJ1-2 | . | few | TRBV12-3/TRBV12-4 | TGTGCCAGCAGTTTAGACAGCGCCGCATCCGGGACCTTC | CASSLDSAASGTF
TRBJ2-1 | . | many | TRBV11-2 | TGTGCCAGCAGCCCTAGGGGTTACCTCTACAATGAGCAGTTCTTC | CASSPRGYLYNEQFF
TRBJ1-5 | . | few | TRBV28 | TGTGCCAGCAGTCAAGGAGGTCAGCCCCAGCATTTT | CASSQGGQPQHF
TRBJ2-1 | . | many | TRBV10-3 | TGTGCCATCAGTGAGTACGAGTACAATGAGCAGTTCTTC | CAISEYEYNEQFF
TRBJ1-6 | . | many | TRBV14 | TGTGCCAGCAGCCTGGGAGATTCACCCCTCCACTTT | CASSLGDSPLHF
TRBJ2-2 | TRBD1 | few | TRBV11-2 | TGTGCCAGCAGCTTAGTGCAGGGGGCCGTCACCGGGGAGCTGTTTTTT | CASSLVQGAVTGELFF
TRBJ2-7 | TRBD2 | many | TRBV20-1 | TGCAGTGCTAAATACGGGACTAGCGGGACCTACGAGCAGTACTTC | CSAKYGTSGTYEQYF
TRBJ2-3 | . | many | TRBV10-3 | TGTGCCATCGAGCCGGGACTCCGTGGAAATACGCAGTATTTT | CAIEPGLRGNTQYF
TRBJ1-4 | . | many | TRBV12-5 | TGTGCTAGTGGCGACGGCCTTCCCTATGAAAAACTGTTTTTT | CASGDGLPYEKLFF
TRBJ2-2 | TRBD1 | . | TRBV4-3 | TGCGCCAGCAGGGACAGGGCGAACACCGGGGAGCTGTTTTTT | CASRDRANTGELFF
TRBJ2-5 | . | few | TRBV5-1 | TGCGCCAGCAGCTTGGATGCTAGCGCGAAGACCCAGTACTTC | CASSLDASAKTQYF
TRBJ2-7 | . | . | TRBV4-3 | TGCGCCAGCAGCCAAGGGGCCAGTGGCCCCTACGAGCAGTACTTC | CASSQGASGPYEQYF
TRBJ2-5 | TRBD2 | . | TRBV7-2 | TGTGCCAGCAGCGGAAGGAGGCTGGGCCTAGCGGGGGAGACCCAGTACTTC | CASSGRRLGLAGETQYF
TRBJ2-6 | . | . | TRBV7-9 | TGTGCCAGCAGCGGGATCGGTGCCCCTGGGGCCAACGTCCTGACTTTC | CASSGIGAPGANVLTF
TRBJ2-3 | . | . | TRBV11-3 | TGTGCCAGCAGCTTTACCTCCTGGGGCACAGATACGCAGTATTTT | CASSFTSWGTDTQYF
TRBJ1-5 | . | many | TRBV10-2 | TGCGCCAGCAGTGAGTCCGGCCACAGGAATCAGCCCCAGCATTTT | CASSESGHRNQPQHF
TRBJ2-1 | TRBD2 | many | TRBV20-1 | TGCAGTGCTGGAGACTTAGCGGGGAATGAGCAGTTCTTC | CSAGDLAGNEQFF
TRBJ1-4 | TRBD1 | many | TRBV10-1 | TGCGCCAGCAAAATTTTGGGACAGGGGGATGAAAAACTGTTTTTT | CASKILGQGDEKLFF
TRBJ1-2 | . | many | TRBV28 | TGTGCCAGCAGCGCGACTCTCAACTATGGCTACACCTTC | CASSATLNYGYTF
TRBJ2-2 | . | many | TRBV20-1 | TGCAGTGCTAATTCCGCACCCCAGGGGACCGGGGAGCTGTTTTTT | CSANSAPQGTGELFF
TRBJ2-3 | TRBD2 | . | TRBV5-6 | TGTGCCAGCAGCTTGGGCGGGGGAGCTAGCACAGATACGCAGTATTTT | CASSLGGGASTDTQYF
TRBJ2-3 | TRBD2 | few | TRBV20-1 | TGCAGTGCTAGGGGACTAGCGGGAATAAATACGCAGTATTTT | CSARGLAGINTQYF